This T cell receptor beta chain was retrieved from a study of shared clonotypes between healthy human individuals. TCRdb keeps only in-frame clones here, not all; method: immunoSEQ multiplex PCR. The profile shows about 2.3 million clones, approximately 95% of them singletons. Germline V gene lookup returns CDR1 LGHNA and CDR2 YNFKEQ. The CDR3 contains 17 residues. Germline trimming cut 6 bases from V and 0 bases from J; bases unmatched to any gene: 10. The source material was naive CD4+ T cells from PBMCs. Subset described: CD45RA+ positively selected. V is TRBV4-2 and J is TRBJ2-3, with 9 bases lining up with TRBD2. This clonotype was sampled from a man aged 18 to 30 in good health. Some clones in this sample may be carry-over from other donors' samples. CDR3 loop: CASRMGLANPSTDTQYF. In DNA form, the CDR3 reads TGTGCCAGCAGAATGGGACTAGCAAATCCTAGCACAGATACGCAGTATTTT.